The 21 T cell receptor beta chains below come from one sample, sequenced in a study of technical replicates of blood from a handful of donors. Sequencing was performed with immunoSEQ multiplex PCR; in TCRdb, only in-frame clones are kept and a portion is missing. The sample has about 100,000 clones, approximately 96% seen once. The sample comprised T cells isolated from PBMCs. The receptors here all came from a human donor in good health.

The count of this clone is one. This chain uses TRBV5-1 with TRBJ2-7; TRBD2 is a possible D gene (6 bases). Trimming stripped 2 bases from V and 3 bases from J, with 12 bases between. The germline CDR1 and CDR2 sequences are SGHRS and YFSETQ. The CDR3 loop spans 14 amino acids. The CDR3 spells CASSFTGVVYEQYF. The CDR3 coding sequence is TGCGCCAGCAGCTTTACGGGGGTGGTCTACGAGCAGTACTTC.

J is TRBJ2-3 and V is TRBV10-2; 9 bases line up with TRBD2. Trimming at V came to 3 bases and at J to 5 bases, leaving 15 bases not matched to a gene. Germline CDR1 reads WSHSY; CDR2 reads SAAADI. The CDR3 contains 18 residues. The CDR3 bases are TGCGCCAGCAGTGATATCGGGGCGCGGGAGGGCCTGGTAGATACGCAGTATTTT. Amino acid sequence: CASSDIGAREGLVDTQYF.

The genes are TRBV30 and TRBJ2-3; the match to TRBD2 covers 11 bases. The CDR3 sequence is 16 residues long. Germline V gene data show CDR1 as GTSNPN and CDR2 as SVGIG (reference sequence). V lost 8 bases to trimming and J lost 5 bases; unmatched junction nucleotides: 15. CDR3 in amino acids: CAGAVRLAGLRDTQYF. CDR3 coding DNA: TGTGCCGGGGCAGTACGACTAGCGGGGTTAAGAGATACGCAGTATTTT.

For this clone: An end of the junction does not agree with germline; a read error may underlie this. The CDR3 DNA sequence: TGTGCCAGCAGCTTAGACCGGGCCGGAGGGCGGTTCGACTTC. Translated: CASSLDRAGGRFDF. The chain combines TRBV11-2 with TRBJ1-2; D remains unclear. The CDR3 spans 14 residues. The V gene's germline CDR1 is SGHAT and CDR2 FQNNGV.

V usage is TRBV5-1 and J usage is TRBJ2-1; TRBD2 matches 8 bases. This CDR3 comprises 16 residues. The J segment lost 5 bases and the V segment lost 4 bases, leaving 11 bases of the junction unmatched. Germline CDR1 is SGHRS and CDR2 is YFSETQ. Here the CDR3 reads CASSPWSSGPHNEQFF. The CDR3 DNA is TGCGCCAGCAGCCCCTGGTCTAGCGGGCCCCACAATGAGCAGTTCTTC.

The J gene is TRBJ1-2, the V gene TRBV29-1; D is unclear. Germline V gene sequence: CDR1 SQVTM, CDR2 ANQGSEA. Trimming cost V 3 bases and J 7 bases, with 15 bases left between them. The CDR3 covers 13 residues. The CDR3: CSVDRRAEGGYTF. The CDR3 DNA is TGCAGCGTTGATCGGAGGGCGGAGGGTGGCTACACCTTC.

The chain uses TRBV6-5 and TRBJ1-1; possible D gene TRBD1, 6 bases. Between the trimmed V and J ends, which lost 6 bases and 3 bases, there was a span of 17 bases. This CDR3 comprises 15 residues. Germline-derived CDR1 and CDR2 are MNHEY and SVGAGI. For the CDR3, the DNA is TGTGCCAGCAGACACGGGACACAGCACTACACTGAAGCTTTCTTT. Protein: CASRHGTQHYTEAFF.

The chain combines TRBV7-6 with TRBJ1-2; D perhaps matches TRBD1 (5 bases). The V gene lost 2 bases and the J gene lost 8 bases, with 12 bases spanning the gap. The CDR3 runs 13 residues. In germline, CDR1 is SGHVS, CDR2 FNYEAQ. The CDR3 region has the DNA TGTGCCAGCAGCTTATTACAGGACGAGGGCTACACCTTC. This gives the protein CASSLLQDEGYTF.

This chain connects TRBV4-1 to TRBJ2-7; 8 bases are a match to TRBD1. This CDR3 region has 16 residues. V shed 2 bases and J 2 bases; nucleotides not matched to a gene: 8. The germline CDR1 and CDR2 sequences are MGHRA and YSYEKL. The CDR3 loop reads CASSQFTGGTTYEQYF. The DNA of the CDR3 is TGCGCCAGCAGCCAATTTACAGGGGGAACGACCTACGAGCAGTACTTC.

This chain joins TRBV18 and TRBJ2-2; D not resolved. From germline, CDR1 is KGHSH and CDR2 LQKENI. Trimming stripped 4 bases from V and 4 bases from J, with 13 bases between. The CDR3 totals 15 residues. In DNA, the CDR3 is TGTGCCAGCTCACTAGTCCTAGAGACCACCGGGGAGCTGTTTTTT. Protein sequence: CASSLVLETTGELFF.

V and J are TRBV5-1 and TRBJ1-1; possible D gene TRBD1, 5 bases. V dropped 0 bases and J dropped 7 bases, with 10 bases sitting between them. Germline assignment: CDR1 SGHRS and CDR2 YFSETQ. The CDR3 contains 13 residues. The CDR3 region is CASSLVGGDEAFF. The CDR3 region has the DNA TGCGCCAGCAGCTTGGTTGGGGGGGATGAAGCTTTCTTT.

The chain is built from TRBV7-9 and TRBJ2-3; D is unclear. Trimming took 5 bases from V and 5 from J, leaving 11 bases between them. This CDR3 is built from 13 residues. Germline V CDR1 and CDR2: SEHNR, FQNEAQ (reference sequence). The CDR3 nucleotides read TGTGCCAGCAGCCGAACCGACATAGATACGCAGTATTTT. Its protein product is CASSRTDIDTQYF.

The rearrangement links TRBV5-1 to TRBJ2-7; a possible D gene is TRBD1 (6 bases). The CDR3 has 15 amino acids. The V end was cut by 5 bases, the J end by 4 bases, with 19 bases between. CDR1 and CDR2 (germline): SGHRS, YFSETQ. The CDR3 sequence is CASRPQGDRTYEQYF. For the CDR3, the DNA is TGCGCCAGCAGACCCCAAGGCGACAGGACGTACGAGCAGTACTTC.

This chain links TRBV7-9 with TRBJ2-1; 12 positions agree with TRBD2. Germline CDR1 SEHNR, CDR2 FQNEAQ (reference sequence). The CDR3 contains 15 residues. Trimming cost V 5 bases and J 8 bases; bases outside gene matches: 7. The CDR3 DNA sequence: TGTGCCAGCAGCCTACTAGCGGGAGGCGGGTATGAGCAGTTCTTC. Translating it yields CASSLLAGGGYEQFF. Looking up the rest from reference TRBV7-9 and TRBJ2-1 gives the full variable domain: DTGVSQNPRHKITKRGQNVTFRCDPISEHNRLYWYRQTLGQGPEFLTYFQNEAQLEKSRLLSDRFSAERPKGSFSTLEIQRTEQGDSAMYLCASSLLAGGGYEQFFGPGTRLTVL.

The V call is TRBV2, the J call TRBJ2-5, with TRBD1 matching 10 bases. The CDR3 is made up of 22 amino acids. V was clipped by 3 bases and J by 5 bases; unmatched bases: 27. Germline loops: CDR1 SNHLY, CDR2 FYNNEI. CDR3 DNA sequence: TGTGCCAGCAGTGATCCCCAGTGGGGGACAGGGGATGAGCTTGACCCCCCTGAGACCCAGTACTTC. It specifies CASSDPQWGTGDELDPPETQYF.

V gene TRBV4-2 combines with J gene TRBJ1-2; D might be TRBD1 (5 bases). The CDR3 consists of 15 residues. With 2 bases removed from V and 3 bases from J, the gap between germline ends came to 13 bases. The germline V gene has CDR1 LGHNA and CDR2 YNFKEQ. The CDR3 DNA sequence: TGTGCCAGCAGCCAAAGAGAAGGGGTTCACTATGGCTACACCTTC. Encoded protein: CASSQREGVHYGYTF.

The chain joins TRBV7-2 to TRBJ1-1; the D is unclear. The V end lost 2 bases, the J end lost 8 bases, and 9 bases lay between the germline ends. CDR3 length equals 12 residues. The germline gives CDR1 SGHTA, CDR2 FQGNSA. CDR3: CASSLYYREAFF. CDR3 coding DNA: TGTGCCAGCAGCTTATATTATCGGGAAGCTTTCTTT.

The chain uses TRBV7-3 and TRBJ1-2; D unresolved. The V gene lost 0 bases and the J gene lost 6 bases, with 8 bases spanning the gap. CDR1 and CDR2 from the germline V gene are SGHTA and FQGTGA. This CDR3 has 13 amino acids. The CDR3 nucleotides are TGTGCCAGCAGCTTAACTGGGAGTGATGGCTACACCTTC. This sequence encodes CASSLTGSDGYTF.

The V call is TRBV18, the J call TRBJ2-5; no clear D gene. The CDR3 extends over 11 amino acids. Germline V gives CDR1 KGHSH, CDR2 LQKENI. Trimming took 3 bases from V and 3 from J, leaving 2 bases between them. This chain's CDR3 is CASSPEETQYF. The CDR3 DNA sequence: TGTGCCAGCTCACCCGAAGAGACCCAGTACTTC. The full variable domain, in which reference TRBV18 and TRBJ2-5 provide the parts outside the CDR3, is NAGVMQNPRHLVRRRGQEARLRCSPMKGHSHVYWYRQLPEEGLKFMVYLQKENIIDESGMPKERFSAEFPKEGPSILRIQQVVRGDSAAYFCASSPEETQYFGPGTRLLVL.

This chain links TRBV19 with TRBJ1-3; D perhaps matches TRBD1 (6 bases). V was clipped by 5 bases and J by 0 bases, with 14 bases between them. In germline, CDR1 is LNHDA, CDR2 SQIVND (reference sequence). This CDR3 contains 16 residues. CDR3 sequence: CASSSWDNHSGNTIYF. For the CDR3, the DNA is TGTGCCAGTAGTTCCTGGGACAACCACTCTGGAAACACCATATATTTT.

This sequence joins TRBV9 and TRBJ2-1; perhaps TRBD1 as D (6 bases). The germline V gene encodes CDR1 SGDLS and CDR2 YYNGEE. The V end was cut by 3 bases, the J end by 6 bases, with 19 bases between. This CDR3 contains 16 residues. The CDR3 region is CASSDPRTAISNEQFF. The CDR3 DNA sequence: TGTGCCAGCAGCGACCCACGGACAGCCATTTCCAATGAGCAGTTCTTC.